This T cell receptor beta chain was recorded in a study of blood T cell repertoires in COVID-19. Study overall: COVID-19 samples from acute and convalescent phases originated in the United States, Italy and Spain. The cDNA or gDNA used as material had been derived from T cells, B-cell-depleted T cells, or PBMCs.

The CDR3 sequence is 16 residues long. CDR1 is SGHRS and CDR2 is YFSETQ in the germline V gene. V shed 0 bases and J 7 bases; nucleotides not matched to a gene: 3. Under the authors' procedure: Nucleated cell counts were estimated from reference gene primer amplification. Sequencing was performed with immunoSEQ multiplex PCR; in TCRdb, only in-frame clones are kept and a portion is missing. V and J calls and clone size are copied from that table; D and trimming were computed from the DNA. Of approximately 76,000 clones listed, roughly 85% are singletons. This chain links TRBV5-1 with TRBJ2-1, with 14 bases matching TRBD2. Input material: peripheral blood. This TCR was sampled from a human donor in a cohort sampled during active COVID-19. CDR3 sequence reads: CASSLGGTSGSNEQFF. The CDR3 DNA follows: TGCGCCAGCAGCTTGGGTGGGACTAGCGGGAGTAATGAGCAGTTCTTC. The full variable domain, completed using reference TRBV5-1 and TRBJ2-1, is KAGVTQTPRYLIKTRGQQVTLSCSPISGHRSVSWYQQTPGQGLQFLFEYFSETQRNKGNFPGRFSGRQFSNSRSEMNVSTLELGDSALYLCASSLGGTSGSNEQFFGPGTRLTVL.